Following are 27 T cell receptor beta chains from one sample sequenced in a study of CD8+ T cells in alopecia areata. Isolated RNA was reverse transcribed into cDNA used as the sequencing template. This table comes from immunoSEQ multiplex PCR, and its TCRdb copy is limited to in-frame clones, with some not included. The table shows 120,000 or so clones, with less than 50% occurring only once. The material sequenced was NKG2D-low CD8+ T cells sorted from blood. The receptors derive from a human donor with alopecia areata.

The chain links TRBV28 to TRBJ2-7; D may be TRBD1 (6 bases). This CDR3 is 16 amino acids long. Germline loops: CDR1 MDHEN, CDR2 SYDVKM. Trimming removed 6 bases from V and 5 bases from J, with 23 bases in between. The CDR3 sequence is CASSHPVGTNKNEQYF. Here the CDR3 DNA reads TGTGCCAGCAGCCATCCGGTCGGGACAAATAAGAACGAGCAGTACTTC.

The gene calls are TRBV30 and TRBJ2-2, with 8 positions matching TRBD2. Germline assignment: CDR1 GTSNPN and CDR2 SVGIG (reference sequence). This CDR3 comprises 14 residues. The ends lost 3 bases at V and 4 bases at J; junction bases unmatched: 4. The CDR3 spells CAWRGLDITGELFF. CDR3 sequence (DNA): TGTGCCTGGAGGGGACTAGACATCACCGGGGAGCTGTTTTTT.

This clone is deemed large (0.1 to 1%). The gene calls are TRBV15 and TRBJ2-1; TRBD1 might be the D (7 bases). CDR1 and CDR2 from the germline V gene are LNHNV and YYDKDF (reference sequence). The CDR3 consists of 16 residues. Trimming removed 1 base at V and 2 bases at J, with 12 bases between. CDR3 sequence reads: CATSRGGDRPYNEQFF. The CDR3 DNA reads TGTGCCACCAGCAGAGGCGGGGACAGACCCTACAATGAGCAGTTCTTC.

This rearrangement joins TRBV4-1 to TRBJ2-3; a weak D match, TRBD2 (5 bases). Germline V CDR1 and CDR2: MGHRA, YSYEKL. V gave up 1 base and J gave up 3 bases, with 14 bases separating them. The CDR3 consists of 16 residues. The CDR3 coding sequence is TGCGCCAGCAGCCAAGTCGGTAGCGACTCTACAGATACGCAGTATTTT. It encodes CASSQVGSDSTDTQYF.

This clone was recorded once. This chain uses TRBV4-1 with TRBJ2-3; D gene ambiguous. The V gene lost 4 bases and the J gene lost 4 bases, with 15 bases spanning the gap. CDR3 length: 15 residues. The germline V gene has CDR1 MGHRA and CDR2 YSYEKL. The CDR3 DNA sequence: TGCGCCAGCAGCCTCACCCTCGGAGCTTCAGATACGCAGTATTTT. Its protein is CASSLTLGASDTQYF.

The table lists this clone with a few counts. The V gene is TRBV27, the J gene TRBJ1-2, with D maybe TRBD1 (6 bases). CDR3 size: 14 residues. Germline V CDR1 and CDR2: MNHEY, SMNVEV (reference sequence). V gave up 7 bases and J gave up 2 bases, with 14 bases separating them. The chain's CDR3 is CASKYEGGNYGYTF. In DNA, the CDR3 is TGTGCCAGCAAATACGAGGGGGGAAACTATGGCTACACCTTC.

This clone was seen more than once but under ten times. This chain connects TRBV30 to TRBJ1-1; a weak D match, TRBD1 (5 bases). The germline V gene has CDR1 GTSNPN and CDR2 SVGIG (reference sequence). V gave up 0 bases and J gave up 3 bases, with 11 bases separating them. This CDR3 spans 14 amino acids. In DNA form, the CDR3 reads TGTGCCTGGAGTGTACTGGGGGGGGACACTGAAGCTTTCTTT. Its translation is CAWSVLGGDTEAFF.

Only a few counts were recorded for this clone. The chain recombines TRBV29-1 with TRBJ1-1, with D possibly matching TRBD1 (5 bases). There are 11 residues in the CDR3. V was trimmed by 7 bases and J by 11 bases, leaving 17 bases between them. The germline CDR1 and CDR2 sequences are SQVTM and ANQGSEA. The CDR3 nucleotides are TGCAGCGCCTTCGACAGTGCGAGGGCTTTCTTT. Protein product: CSAFDSARAFF.

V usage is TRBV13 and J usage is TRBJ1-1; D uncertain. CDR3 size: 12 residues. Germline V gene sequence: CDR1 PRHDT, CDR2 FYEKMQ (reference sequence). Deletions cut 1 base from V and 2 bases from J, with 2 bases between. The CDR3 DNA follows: TGTGCCAGCAGCTTAGCTAACACTGAAGCTTTCTTT. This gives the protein CASSLANTEAFF.

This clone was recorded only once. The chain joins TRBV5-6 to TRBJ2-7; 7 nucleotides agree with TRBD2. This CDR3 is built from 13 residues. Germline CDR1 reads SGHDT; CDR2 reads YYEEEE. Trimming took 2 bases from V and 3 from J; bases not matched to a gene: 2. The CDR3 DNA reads TGTGCCAGCAGCTTAGCGGGGAACTACGAGCAGTACTTC. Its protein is CASSLAGNYEQYF.

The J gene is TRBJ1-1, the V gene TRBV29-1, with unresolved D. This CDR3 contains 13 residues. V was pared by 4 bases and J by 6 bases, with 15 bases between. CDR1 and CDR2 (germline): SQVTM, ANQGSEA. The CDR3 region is CSVVPTLKSEAFF. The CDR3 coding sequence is TGCAGCGTTGTCCCGACATTAAAATCTGAAGCTTTCTTT.

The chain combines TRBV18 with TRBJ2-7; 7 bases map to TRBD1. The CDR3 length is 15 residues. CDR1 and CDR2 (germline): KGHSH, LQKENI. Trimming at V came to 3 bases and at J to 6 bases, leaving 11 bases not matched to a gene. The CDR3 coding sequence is TGTGCCAGCTCACCCCCCGAGCAGGGGGTATTCGAGCAGTACTTC. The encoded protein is CASSPPEQGVFEQYF.

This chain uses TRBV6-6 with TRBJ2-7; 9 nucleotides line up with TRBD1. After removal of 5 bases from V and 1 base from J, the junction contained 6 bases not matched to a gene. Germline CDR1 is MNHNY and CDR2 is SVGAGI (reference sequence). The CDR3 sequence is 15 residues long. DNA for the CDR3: TGTGCCAGCAGTCTCGGACAGGGGAGATCCTACGAGCAGTACTTC. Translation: CASSLGQGRSYEQYF.

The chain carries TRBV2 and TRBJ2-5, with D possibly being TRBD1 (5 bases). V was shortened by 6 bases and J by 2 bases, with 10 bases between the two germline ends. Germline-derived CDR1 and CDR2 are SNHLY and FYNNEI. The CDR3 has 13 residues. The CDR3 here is CASRADRQETQYF. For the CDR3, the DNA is TGTGCCAGCAGGGCAGACAGACAAGAGACCCAGTACTTC.

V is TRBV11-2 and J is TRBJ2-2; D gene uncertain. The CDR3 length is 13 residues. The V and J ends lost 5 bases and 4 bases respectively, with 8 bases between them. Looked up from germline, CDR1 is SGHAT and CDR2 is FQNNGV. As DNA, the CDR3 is TGTGCCAGCAGCCTCGACTTCACCGGGGAGCTGTTTTTT. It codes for CASSLDFTGELFF.

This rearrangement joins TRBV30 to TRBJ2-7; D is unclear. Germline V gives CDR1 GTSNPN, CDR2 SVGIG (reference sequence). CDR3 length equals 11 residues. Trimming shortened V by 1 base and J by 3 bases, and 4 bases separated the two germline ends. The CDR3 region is CAWSGGYEQYF. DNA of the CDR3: TGTGCCTGGAGTGGGGGCTACGAGCAGTACTTC.

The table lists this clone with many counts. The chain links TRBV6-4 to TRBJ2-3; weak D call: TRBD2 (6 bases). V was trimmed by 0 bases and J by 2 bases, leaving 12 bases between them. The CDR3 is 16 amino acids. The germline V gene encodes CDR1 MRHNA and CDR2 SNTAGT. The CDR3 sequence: CASSDSTGRPTDTQYF. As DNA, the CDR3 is TGTGCCAGCAGTGACTCGACCGGGAGACCCACAGATACGCAGTATTTT.

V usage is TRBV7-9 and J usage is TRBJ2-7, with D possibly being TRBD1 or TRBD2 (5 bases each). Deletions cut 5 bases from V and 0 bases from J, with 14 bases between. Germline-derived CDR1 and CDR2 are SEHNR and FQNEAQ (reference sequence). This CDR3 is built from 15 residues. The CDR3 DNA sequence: TGTGCCAGCAGCGCCCGGGACCGTAGCTCCTACGAGCAGTACTTC. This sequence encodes CASSARDRSSYEQYF.

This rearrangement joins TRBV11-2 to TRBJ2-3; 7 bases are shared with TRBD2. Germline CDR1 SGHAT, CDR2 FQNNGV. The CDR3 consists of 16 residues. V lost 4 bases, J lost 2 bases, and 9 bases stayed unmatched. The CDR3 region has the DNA TGTGCCAGCAGCTCACCTTGGCTAGCGGTCACAGATACGCAGTATTTT. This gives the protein CASSSPWLAVTDTQYF. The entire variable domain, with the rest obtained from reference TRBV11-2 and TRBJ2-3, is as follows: EAGVAQSPRYKIIEKRQSVAFWCNPISGHATLYWYQQILGQGPKLLIQFQNNGVVDDSQLPKDRFSAERLKGVDSTLKIQPAKLEDSAVYLCASSSPWLAVTDTQYFGPGTRLTVL.

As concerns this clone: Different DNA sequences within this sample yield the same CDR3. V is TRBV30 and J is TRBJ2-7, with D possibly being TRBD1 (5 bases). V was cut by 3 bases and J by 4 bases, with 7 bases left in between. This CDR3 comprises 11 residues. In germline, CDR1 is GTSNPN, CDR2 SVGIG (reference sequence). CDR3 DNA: TGTGCCTGGAGCCAGGGATACGAGCAGTACTTC. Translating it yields CAWSQGYEQYF.

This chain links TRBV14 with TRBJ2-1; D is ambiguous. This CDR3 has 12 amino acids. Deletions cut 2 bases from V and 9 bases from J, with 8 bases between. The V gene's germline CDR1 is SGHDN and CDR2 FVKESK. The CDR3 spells CASSQWSGEQFF. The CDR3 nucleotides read TGTGCCAGCAGCCAATGGAGTGGTGAGCAGTTCTTC.

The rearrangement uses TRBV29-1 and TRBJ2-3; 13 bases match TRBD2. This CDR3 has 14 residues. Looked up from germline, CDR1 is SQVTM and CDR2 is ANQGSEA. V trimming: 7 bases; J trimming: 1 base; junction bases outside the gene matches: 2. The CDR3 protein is CSGGLAGGTDTQYF. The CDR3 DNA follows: TGCAGCGGCGGACTAGCGGGAGGCACAGATACGCAGTATTTT.

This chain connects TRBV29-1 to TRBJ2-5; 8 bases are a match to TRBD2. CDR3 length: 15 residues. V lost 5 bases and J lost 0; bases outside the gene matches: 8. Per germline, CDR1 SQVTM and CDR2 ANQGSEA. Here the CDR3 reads CSVSPELADQETQYF. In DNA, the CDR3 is TGCAGCGTTAGCCCAGAACTAGCGGACCAAGAGACCCAGTACTTC. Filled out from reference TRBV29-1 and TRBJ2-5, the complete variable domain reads SAVISQKPSRDICQRGTSLTIQCQVDSQVTMMFWYRQQPGQSLTLIATANQGSEATYESGFVIDKFPISRPNLTFSTLTVSNMSPEDSSIYLCSVSPELADQETQYFGPGTRLLVL.

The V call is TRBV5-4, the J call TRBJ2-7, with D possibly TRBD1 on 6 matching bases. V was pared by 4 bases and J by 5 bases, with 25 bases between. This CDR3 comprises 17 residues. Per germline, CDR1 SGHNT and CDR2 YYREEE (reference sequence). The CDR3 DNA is TGTGCCAGCAGCAAAGGACAGTCGGTTTATTTATTGGACGAGCAGTACTTC. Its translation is CASSKGQSVYLLDEQYF.

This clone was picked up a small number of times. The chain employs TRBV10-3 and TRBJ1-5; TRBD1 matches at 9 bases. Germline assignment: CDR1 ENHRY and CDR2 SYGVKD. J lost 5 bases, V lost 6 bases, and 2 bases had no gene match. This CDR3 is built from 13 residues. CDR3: CAIRGQGDQPQHF. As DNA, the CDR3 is TGTGCCATCAGGGGACAGGGTGATCAGCCCCAGCATTTT.

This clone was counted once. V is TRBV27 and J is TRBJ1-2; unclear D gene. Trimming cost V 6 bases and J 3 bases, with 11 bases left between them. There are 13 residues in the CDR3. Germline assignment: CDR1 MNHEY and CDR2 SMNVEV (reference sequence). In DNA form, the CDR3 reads TGTGCCAGCAGCCCTTCAGGAGACTATGGCTACACCTTC. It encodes CASSPSGDYGYTF.

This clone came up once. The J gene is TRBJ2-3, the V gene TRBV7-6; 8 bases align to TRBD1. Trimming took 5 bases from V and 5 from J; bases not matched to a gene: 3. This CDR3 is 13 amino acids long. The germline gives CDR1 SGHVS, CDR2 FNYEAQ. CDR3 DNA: TGTGCCAGCAGCGCGACAGGGGAAGATACGCAGTATTTT. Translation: CASSATGEDTQYF. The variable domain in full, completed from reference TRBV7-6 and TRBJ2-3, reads GAGVSQSPRYKVTKRGQDVALRCDPISGHVSLYWYRQALGQGPEFLTYFNYEAQQDKSGLPNDRFSAERPEGSISTLTIQRTEQRDSAMYRCASSATGEDTQYFGPGTRLTVL.